Listed below are T cell receptor beta chains from one sample, sequenced in a study of patients and donors after allogeneic stem cell transplantation. MiXCR, applied by TCRdb to the RT-PCR reads, yields one record per CDR3 protein. The sample has roughly 940,000 distinct CDR3 sequences; approximately 19% are singletons. Sequenced material: blood, either unsorted or a sorted T cell fraction (not recorded which). Every receptor here comes from a human donor who was either an allogeneic HSCT recipient or a stem cell or donor lymphocyte infusion donor (not recorded which). It is not recorded whose cells these are; they may come from a transplant donor. CDR3s include the opening cysteine and the closing phenylalanine or tryptophan. The D gene is left open where the match is weak. The size entry is marked missing in some rows and otherwise reads once, few, many or a size class.

>TRBV12-3/TRBV12-4|TRBJ2-6|-|few
CASSPGRGGANVLTF
TGTGCCAGCAGCCCGGGACGAGGAGGGGCCAACGTCCTGACTTTC
>TRBV20-1|TRBJ2-7|-|-
CSARGARYEQYF
TGCAGTGCTAGAGGGGCCCGTTACGAGCAGTACTTC
>TRBV24-1|TRBJ2-3|-|-
CATRPDGADTQYF
TGTGCCACACGACCGGACGGGGCAGATACGCAGTATTTT
>TRBV28|TRBJ1-5|-|-
CASSLGQKHQPQHF
TGTGCCAGCAGTTTAGGCCAAAAACATCAGCCCCAGCATTTT
>TRBV25-1|TRBJ1-6|-|few
CASSDSSSGTLNSPLHF
TGTGCCAGCAGTGATTCATCTTCGGGGACCCTTAACTCACCCCTCCACTTT
>TRBV7-9|TRBJ1-2|-|many
CASSSTEGQGNYGYTF
TGTGCCAGCAGCTCTACCGAGGGTCAGGGAAACTATGGCTACACCTTC
>TRBV20-1|TRBJ1-2|-|few
CSAREGARGYTF
TGCAGTGCTAGAGAGGGGGCCAGGGGCTACACCTTC
>TRBV13|TRBJ2-2|TRBD2|few
CASSSAGANTGELFF
TGTGCCAGCAGCTCAGCGGGGGCGAACACCGGGGAGCTGTTTTTT
>TRBV6-1|TRBJ2-1|TRBD2|-
CASSRRSGRGSSYNEQFF
TGTGCCAGCAGCCGACGGAGCGGGAGGGGAAGCTCCTACAATGAGCAGTTCTTC
>TRBV6-1|TRBJ2-7|-|-
CATNQGERDSYEQYF
TGTGCCACCAATCAGGGGGAGCGGGATTCCTACGAGCAGTACTTC
>TRBV20-1|TRBJ2-5|TRBD2|few
CSARDGRGGQETQYF
TGCAGTGCTAGAGATGGGCGGGGGGGCCAAGAGACCCAGTACTTC
>TRBV5-1|TRBJ2-2|TRBD1|-
CASRLPDRGRDTGELFF
TGCGCCAGCAGACTCCCAGACAGGGGAAGGGACACCGGGGAGCTGTTTTTT
>TRBV7-2|TRBJ2-1|-|-
CASVRPSGDEQFF
TGTGCCAGCGTGAGACCCTCGGGCGATGAGCAGTTCTTC
>TRBV7-2|TRBJ1-2|-|-
CASSLVPRKEGYTF
TGTGCCAGCAGCTTAGTTCCCAGGAAGGAGGGCTACACCTTC
>TRBV5-1|TRBJ2-4|TRBD1|-
CASSTGQGSIAKNIQYF
TGCGCCAGCAGCACGGGACAGGGGTCCATAGCCAAAAACATTCAGTACTTC
>TRBV27|TRBJ2-1|TRBD2|-
CASTSRGGLPNEQFF
TGTGCCAGCACTTCACGGGGGGGCCTTCCTAATGAGCAGTTCTTC
>TRBV10-3|TRBJ2-7|TRBD1|many
CAISESWTGLSYEQYF
TGTGCCATCAGTGAGTCTTGGACAGGCCTCTCCTACGAGCAGTACTTC
>TRBV29-1|TRBJ2-2|-|few
CSVDEGANTGELFF
TGCAGCGTTGATGAGGGAGCGAACACCGGGGAGCTGTTTTTT
>TRBV12-3/TRBV12-4|TRBJ1-5|-|many
CASSLERGNQPQHF
TGTGCCAGCAGTTTGGAACGGGGAAATCAGCCCCAGCATTTT
>TRBV10-2|TRBJ2-1|TRBD1|few
CASNQGETNEQFF
TGCGCCAGCAATCAGGGGGAGACGAATGAGCAGTTCTTC
>TRBV15|TRBJ2-7|TRBD2|-
CATSRDFGTSGNEQYF
TGTGCCACCAGCAGAGATTTTGGGACTAGCGGTAACGAGCAGTACTTC
>TRBV7-2|TRBJ2-5|-|few
CASSLSRTQYF
TGTGCCAGCAGCTTAAGTAGGACCCAGTACTTC
>TRBV6-2/TRBV6-3|TRBJ1-2|-|-
CASSYAGQGGGYTF
TGTGCCAGCAGTTACGCCGGTCAGGGAGGCGGCTACACCTTC
>TRBV24-1|TRBJ1-3|-|-
CATRSGNTIYF
TGTGCCACCAGAAGCGGAAACACCATATATTTT
>TRBV6-5|TRBJ2-2|TRBD1|many
CASSYPRTGVWTGELFF
TGTGCCAGCAGTTACCCCCGGACAGGGGTATGGACCGGGGAGCTGTTTTTT
>TRBV12-3/TRBV12-4|TRBJ1-1|TRBD1|-
CASSRDRVRRVAFF
TGTGCCAGCAGCCGGGACAGGGTGCGAAGAGTAGCTTTCTTT
>TRBV12-3/TRBV12-4|TRBJ2-5|-|-
CASSLLASEDFQETQYF
TGTGCCAGCAGTTTACTCGCGTCGGAAGACTTTCAAGAGACCCAGTACTTC
>TRBV20-1|TRBJ2-1|TRBD2|-
CSAKQPRLASYNEQFF
TGCAGTGCTAAGCAACCCCGACTAGCGAGTTACAATGAGCAGTTCTTC
>TRBV5-1|TRBJ2-7|-|many
CASSLVAGSSYEQYF
TGCGCCAGCAGCTTGGTGGCGGGAAGCTCCTACGAGCAGTACTTC
>TRBV14|TRBJ1-2|-|-
CASSQGGSAGLYGYTF
TGTGCCAGCAGCCAGGGGGGGAGCGCTGGCCTCTATGGCTACACCTTC
>TRBV7-9|TRBJ2-3|-|few
CASRPPSVDTQYF
TGTGCCAGCAGACCCCCTAGTGTAGATACGCAGTATTTT
>TRBV6-5|TRBJ1-5|TRBD1|few
CASSYGGQGANSNQPQHF
TGTGCCAGCAGTTACGGGGGACAGGGCGCCAATAGCAATCAGCCCCAGCATTTT
>TRBV5-1|TRBJ2-6|-|-
CASSFGSPGRSSGANVLTF
TGCGCCAGCAGCTTTGGATCCCCGGGCAGATCCTCTGGGGCCAACGTCCTGACTTTC
>TRBV20-1|TRBJ1-2|-|few
CSARDFQGTNYGYTF
TGCAGTGCTAGAGATTTCCAGGGCACTAACTATGGCTACACCTTC
>TRBV10-3|TRBJ2-3|-|few
CAISESILDTQYF
TGTGCCATCAGTGAGTCGATCTTAGATACGCAGTATTTT
>TRBV11-3|TRBJ2-5|TRBD1|-
CASSQTGGQETQYF
TGTGCCAGCAGCCAGACAGGGGGCCAGGAGACCCAGTACTTC
>TRBV4-1|TRBJ2-2|-|many
CASSQVARDTGELFF
TGCGCCAGCAGCCAGGTAGCGAGAGACACCGGGGAGCTGTTTTTT
>TRBV4-1|TRBJ2-3|TRBD2|-
CASSQDGGGAPDTQYF
TGCGCCAGCAGCCAAGATGGCGGGGGGGCCCCAGATACGCAGTATTTT
>TRBV7-9|TRBJ1-5|-|few
CASSLSASNQPQHF
TGTGCCAGCAGCTTAAGTGCTAGCAATCAGCCCCAGCATTTT
>TRBV27|TRBJ2-7|-|-
CASSFNRQSYEQYF
TGTGCCAGCAGTTTCAATCGGCAATCCTACGAGCAGTACTTC
>TRBV20-1|TRBJ2-5|-|few
CSAGLPGQGETQYF
TGCAGTGCGGGGTTACCGGGCCAGGGGGAGACCCAGTACTTC
>TRBV20-1|TRBJ1-6|-|-
CSATRRSSYNSPLHF
TGCAGTGCAACCAGACGGAGCTCCTATAATTCACCCCTCCACTTT
>TRBV5-1|TRBJ2-7|-|few
CASSSLGGIPYEQYF
TGCGCCAGCAGCAGTCTTGGGGGGATTCCCTACGAGCAGTACTTC
>TRBV6-2/TRBV6-3|TRBJ2-3|TRBD2|few
CASSFETSGGRWDTQYF
TGTGCCAGCAGTTTTGAGACTAGCGGGGGCCGGTGGGATACGCAGTATTTT
>TRBV9|TRBJ1-2|-|-
CASSVVGRGRNGYTF
TGTGCCAGCAGCGTAGTGGGCAGGGGAAGGAATGGCTACACCTTC
>TRBV6-5|TRBJ2-2|-|many
CASSYRGKSTGELFF
TGTGCCAGCAGTTACCGAGGGAAGAGCACCGGGGAGCTGTTTTTT
>TRBV3-1|TRBJ1-5|-|many
CASSHTSQGQPQHF
TGTGCCAGCAGCCACACTAGTCAGGGGCAGCCCCAGCATTTT
>TRBV20-1|TRBJ2-1|TRBD2|-
CSAGGGTLPHNEQFF
TGCAGTGCCGGCGGGGGGACTCTTCCCCACAATGAGCAGTTCTTC
>TRBV7-2|TRBJ2-2|-|-
CASSPRETGTGELFF
TGTGCCAGCAGCCCCCGGGAAACAGGTACCGGGGAGCTGTTTTTT
>TRBV5-5|TRBJ2-7|TRBD1|-
CASSLWTGAYEQYF
TGTGCCAGCAGCTTGTGGACAGGGGCCTACGAGCAGTACTTC
>TRBV12-3/TRBV12-4|TRBJ2-7|-|-
CASSSSQTRSYEQYF
TGTGCCAGCAGTTCCTCACAGACCCGCTCCTACGAGCAGTACTTC